Following are 20 T cell receptor beta chains from one sample sequenced in a study of beta chain features in type 1 diabetes. General study points: Moderate but significant shortening of TCRB CDR3s was recorded in all four CD4+ subsets from Type 1 diabetes patients.

cDNA synthesis used the whole RNA isolate, giving expressed TCRB sequences. Clones were read by immunoSEQ multiplex PCR, and TCRdb kept only the in-frame ones, dropping some. Seen here are 40,000 to 50,000 clones, approximately 61% observed once, and the top ten hold approximately 1.7%. What these receptors recognize is not known. The sequenced sample consisted of Tregs from blood. The receptor set was obtained from a man in his thirties or forties with type 1 diabetes. Some clones in this sample may be carry-over from other donors' samples.

J is TRBJ2-7 and V is TRBV5-1; D might be TRBD1 (7 bases). Between the trimmed V and J ends, which lost 0 bases and 1 base, there was a span of 17 bases. Germline loops: CDR1 SGHRS, CDR2 YFSETQ. CDR3 length: 17 residues. The CDR3: CASSLARGDAGSYEQYF. CDR3 DNA sequence: TGCGCCAGCAGCTTGGCCAGGGGGGACGCGGGATCCTACGAGCAGTACTTC.

The chain uses TRBV9 and TRBJ2-2; 9 positions agree with TRBD1. V gave up 3 bases and J gave up 7 bases; unmatched junction bases: 7. CDR1 is SGDLS and CDR2 is YYNGEE in the germline V gene. The CDR3 runs 15 residues. CDR3 loop: CASSARTGADGELFF. In DNA form, the CDR3 reads TGTGCCAGCAGCGCCCGGACAGGGGCTGACGGGGAGCTGTTTTTT.

This chain connects TRBV7-3 to TRBJ2-2; TRBD1 matches 8 bases. This CDR3 comprises 15 residues. V shed 5 bases and J 5 bases; nucleotides not matched to a gene: 7. Germline V lookup: CDR1 SGHTA, CDR2 FQGTGA. Written as DNA, the CDR3 is TGTGCCAGCAGCCCTCGACAGGGGCAAACCGGGGAGCTGTTTTTT. Protein: CASSPRQGQTGELFF.

The CDR3 DNA reads as TGTGCCAGCAGTGAAGCGGGGGGCAATGAGCAGTTCTTC. Translated, it gives CASSEAGGNEQFF. V is TRBV2 and J is TRBJ2-1; D may be TRBD2 (6 bases). Germline assignment: CDR1 SNHLY and CDR2 FYNNEI. CDR3 length equals 13 residues. Trimming stripped 0 bases from V and 6 bases from J, with 6 bases between.

The genes are TRBV29-1 and TRBJ2-2; 8 bases are shared with TRBD1. V lost 6 bases to trimming and J lost 5 bases; unmatched junction nucleotides: 8. Germline loops: CDR1 SQVTM, CDR2 ANQGSEA. The CDR3 has 14 amino acids. The CDR3 protein is CSVRTGLRTGELFF. As DNA, the CDR3 is TGCAGCGTGAGGACAGGGCTCCGGACCGGGGAGCTGTTTTTT.

This clone was counted a few times. V is TRBV2 and J is TRBJ2-7, with a tentative D call TRBD2 (6 bases). The germline V gene has CDR1 SNHLY and CDR2 FYNNEI. The CDR3 consists of 14 residues. V gave up 4 bases and J gave up 3 bases, with 13 bases separating them. The CDR3 loop reads CASSGLGDSYEQYF. The CDR3 coding sequence is TGTGCCAGCAGTGGACTAGGAGATAGCTACGAGCAGTACTTC.

The J gene is TRBJ2-7, the V gene TRBV19; D may be TRBD1 (6 bases). The CDR3 is made up of 14 amino acids. With 4 bases removed from V and 3 bases from J, the gap between germline ends came to 13 bases. Per germline, CDR1 LNHDA and CDR2 SQIVND (reference sequence). The DNA of the CDR3 is TGTGCCAGTAGTAAAGGGCAGGGGAACTACGAGCAGTACTTC. Encoded protein: CASSKGQGNYEQYF. Together with reference TRBV19 and TRBJ2-7, the CDR3 gives the full variable domain: DGGITQSPKYLFRKEGQNVTLSCEQNLNHDAMYWYRQDPGQGLRLIYYSQIVNDFQKGDIAEGYSVSREKKESFPLTVTSAQKNPTAFYLCASSKGQGNYEQYFGPGTRLTVT.

A single count supports this clone. The chain couples TRBV5-1 to TRBJ1-2; D call uncertain. Germline V gene sequence: CDR1 SGHRS, CDR2 YFSETQ. V shed 4 bases and J shed 8 bases, with 18 bases lying between them. CDR3 length equals 14 residues. The CDR3 bases are TGCGCCAGCAGCGGTGCCGAGGGTTATATGGGCTACACCTTC. It translates to CASSGAEGYMGYTF.

The genes are TRBV12-5 and TRBJ2-6; D is perhaps TRBD1 (5 bases). Trimming took off 0 bases at V and 4 bases at J, with 13 bases between the two ends. Germline-derived CDR1 and CDR2 are LGHNT and FRNRAP. This CDR3 has 17 residues. The DNA for the CDR3 is TGTGCTAGTGGTTTGGTACTTGATGGGGCAGGGGCCAACGTCCTGACTTTC. It yields the protein CASGLVLDGAGANVLTF.

This clone was seen once. The V gene is TRBV28, the J gene TRBJ2-1; D gene uncertain. The germline V gene encodes CDR1 MDHEN and CDR2 SYDVKM. The CDR3 contains 11 residues. Between the trimmed V and J ends, which lost 8 bases and 10 bases, there was a span of 12 bases. CDR3: CASRGYGEQFF. CDR3 sequence (DNA): TGTGCCAGCCGAGGCTACGGGGAGCAGTTCTTC.

For the CDR3, the DNA is TGTGCCAGCAGCTCAACCGGGACTAGCGGGCGCGCCGGGGAGCTGTTTTTT. Its protein is CASSSTGTSGRAGELFF. The chain joins TRBV11-2 to TRBJ2-2; TRBD2 matches 12 bases. The V segment lost 4 bases and the J segment 6 bases; nucleotides outside the gene matches: 9. The V gene's germline CDR1 is SGHAT and CDR2 FQNNGV. The CDR3 has 17 residues. Full variable domain (remainder filled in from reference TRBV11-2 and TRBJ2-2): EAGVAQSPRYKIIEKRQSVAFWCNPISGHATLYWYQQILGQGPKLLIQFQNNGVVDDSQLPKDRFSAERLKGVDSTLKIQPAKLEDSAVYLCASSSTGTSGRAGELFFGEGSRLTVL.

This clone was counted only a few times. The chain recombines TRBV7-9 with TRBJ1-4, with TRBD1 as a possible D gene (6 bases). In germline, CDR1 is SEHNR, CDR2 FQNEAQ (reference sequence). The CDR3 runs to 16 residues. Trimming pared 4 bases from V and 5 bases from J, leaving 17 bases between. The CDR3 loop is CASSSTQGNWNEKLFF. CDR3 DNA: TGTGCCAGCAGCTCAACCCAGGGGAATTGGAATGAAAAACTGTTTTTT.

V usage is TRBV19 and J usage is TRBJ1-2, with D maybe TRBD1 (5 bases). CDR1 is LNHDA and CDR2 is SQIVND in the germline V gene (reference sequence). Trimming removed 3 bases at V and 4 bases at J, with 9 bases between. The CDR3 extends over 13 amino acids. The CDR3 here is CASSMAGAYGYTF. The DNA of the CDR3 is TGTGCCAGTAGTATGGCTGGGGCCTATGGCTACACCTTC.

The count of this clone is one. V is TRBV19 and J is TRBJ1-2, with TRBD1 matching over 9 bases. Germline assignment: CDR1 LNHDA and CDR2 SQIVND (reference sequence). The length of the CDR3 is 13 residues. V was clipped by 8 bases and J by 4 bases; unmatched bases: 5. The CDR3 sequence is CASGGQGLYGYTF. The CDR3 DNA follows: TGTGCCAGTGGGGGACAGGGCCTCTATGGCTACACCTTC.

This clone has only a few counts. J is TRBJ2-5 and V is TRBV7-9; 9 nucleotides align to TRBD2. J was trimmed by 4 bases and V by 5 bases; bases with no gene match: 11. Germline V gene sequence: CDR1 SEHNR, CDR2 FQNEAQ (reference sequence). The CDR3 has 16 amino acids. CDR3 sequence reads: CASSRALRGGGETQYF. The DNA for the CDR3 is TGTGCCAGCAGCCGGGCGTTGCGGGGGGGCGGAGAGACCCAGTACTTC.

The genes are TRBV9 and TRBJ2-2; D is uncertain. CDR3 length: 12 amino acids. Germline CDR1 reads SGDLS; CDR2 reads YYNGEE. The V gene lost 7 bases and the J gene lost 4 bases, with 8 bases spanning the gap. This CDR3 reads CASSRFTGELFF. The DNA for the CDR3 is TGTGCCAGCTCACGGTTCACCGGGGAGCTGTTTTTT.

V gene TRBV6-1 combines with J gene TRBJ2-1; tentatively, D is TRBD1 (7 bases). V lost 4 bases and J lost 1, with 14 bases in between. This CDR3 is built from 16 residues. CDR1 is MNHNS and CDR2 is SASEGT in the germline V gene. The CDR3 nucleotides are TGTGCCAGCAGTGGGCAGACAGGGAGGTCCTACAATGAGCAGTTCTTC. The encoded protein is CASSGQTGRSYNEQFF.

The rearrangement joins TRBV7-9 to TRBJ2-1; TRBD1 aligns across 7 bases. The CDR3 contains 15 residues. V lost 4 bases to trimming and J lost 5 bases; unmatched junction nucleotides: 8. Germline V gene data show CDR1 as SEHNR and CDR2 as FQNEAQ (reference sequence). The CDR3 is CASSSWGTANNEQFF. The CDR3, as DNA: TGTGCCAGCAGCTCCTGGGGGACAGCAAACAATGAGCAGTTCTTC.

The V call is TRBV5-1, the J call TRBJ1-1; D possibly corresponds to TRBD1 (6 bases). Trimming took 1 base from V and 7 from J, leaving 11 bases between them. Germline assignment: CDR1 SGHRS and CDR2 YFSETQ. This CDR3 is built from 13 residues. CDR3 nucleotides: TGCGCCAGCAGCTTGCGAGGGGGTCATGAAGCTTTCTTT. Protein sequence: CASSLRGGHEAFF.

V usage is TRBV2 and J usage is TRBJ2-7, with 8 bases aligning to TRBD2. CDR3 length: 14 residues. The germline gives CDR1 SNHLY, CDR2 FYNNEI. After removal of 10 bases from V and 0 bases from J, the junction contained 8 bases not matched to a gene. The CDR3 DNA reads TGTGCCATCAACCGTGCGGGAGGCTCCTACGAGCAGTACTTC. It is translated as CAINRAGGSYEQYF.